This T cell receptor (beta chain) was recorded in a study of T cell repertoires in cytomegalovirus infection (dated by TCRdb to the late 2010s). About the study as a whole: Because public TCR beta signatures pointed to carriage of CMV infection together with the matching HLA type, the HLA type of each donor mattered for the analysis.

The junction shows trimming of 0 bases on V and 7 bases on J, and the gene matches do not reach 3 bases of it. Including the terminal cysteine and phenylalanine, the CDR3 comprises 15 residues. Kept here is only the CDR3 DNA, which spans 45 bases and is read in frame from base 1. CDR1 ENHRY and CDR2 SYGVKD were looked up in the germline V gene. Study-level results and caveats: Carriers of CMV infection plus the relevant HLA type were discriminated by the cumulative frequency of public TCR beta family members in the study cohort and in an independent approximately 360-donor cohort. The ex vivo response was dominated by HLA-C-restricted CMV-specific TCR beta clonotypes, and the single most frequent clonotype in two of eight donors was supplied by these HLA-C-restricted clonotypes.

Sequencing used an Illumina HiSeq 1500. Starting from the raw public reads, TCRdb applied fastp trimming at Q25, assembled clones with MiXCR and retained in-frame beta chains. When rows share a CDR3 protein, they turn into one entry using the most common DNA and genes. For this sample there are over 200,000 distinct CDR3 sequences; 12% to 15% appear just once. The ten largest account for 8.5% to 9% of the sample. This clonotype was detected a few times. Which antigen it targets is not known. Within one base of it there is no much larger clone, and no base qualities were kept. The TCR was taken from a human donor in good health (CMV status not recorded). Some clones in this sample may be carry-over from other donors' samples. The sequenced sample was PBMCs. The rearrangement joined TRBV10-3 to TRBJ1-4; 9 bases in the junction line up with TRBD1. The DNA is TGTGCCATCAGTGAGTCCAGACAGGGGGTTGAAAAACTGTTTTTT. It specifies CAISESRQGVEKLFF.